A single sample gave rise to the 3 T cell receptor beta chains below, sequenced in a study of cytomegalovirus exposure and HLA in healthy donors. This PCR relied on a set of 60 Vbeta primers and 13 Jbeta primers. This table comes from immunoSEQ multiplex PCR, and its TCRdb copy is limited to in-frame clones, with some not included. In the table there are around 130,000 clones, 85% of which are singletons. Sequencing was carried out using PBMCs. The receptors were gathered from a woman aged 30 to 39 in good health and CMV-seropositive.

CDR3 nucleotide sequence: TGTGCCAGCAGCTTAGAGCAGGCCACTGAAGCTTTCTTT. This translates into CASSLEQATEAFF. V gene TRBV7-2 combines with J gene TRBJ1-1; D not certain. The ends were cut back, 1 base at V and 4 bases at J, with 7 bases in the middle. The CDR3 is made up of 13 amino acids. Germline loops: CDR1 SGHTA, CDR2 FQGNSA.

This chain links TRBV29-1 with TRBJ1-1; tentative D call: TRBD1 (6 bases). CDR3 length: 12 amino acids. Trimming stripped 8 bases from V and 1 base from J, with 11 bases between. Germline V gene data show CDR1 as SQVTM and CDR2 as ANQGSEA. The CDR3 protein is CSHREGNTEAFF. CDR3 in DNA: TGCAGCCACAGGGAGGGGAACACTGAAGCTTTCTTT.

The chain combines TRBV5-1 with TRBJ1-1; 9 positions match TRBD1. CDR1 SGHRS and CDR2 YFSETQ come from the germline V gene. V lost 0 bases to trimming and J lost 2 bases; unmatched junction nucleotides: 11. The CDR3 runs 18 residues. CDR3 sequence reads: CASSLGYGTGILNTEAFF. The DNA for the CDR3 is TGCGCCAGCAGCTTGGGTTACGGGACAGGGATATTAAACACTGAAGCTTTCTTT.